This TCR beta chain emerged from a study of blood T cell repertoires in COVID-19 (dated by TCRdb to between 2020 and 2021). Describing the broader study: Collaborator samples came from the United States, Italy and Spain and covered acute and convalescent phases of COVID-19. The material from the prospective study consisted of cDNA or gDNA derived from T cells, B-cell-depleted T cells, or PBMCs. Nearly every sample came with metadata listing a de-identified subject ID, COVID-19 status, age in years and sex. The repertoires were made available in a free public database intended to serve as a resource for research on the immune response to SARS-CoV-2. Where available, HLA class I and class II types were taken from metadata supplied by the sample provider and were not determined by assay-based typing. The samples were drawn from two sources: the first 160 participants of the ongoing ImmuneRACE study, and 1,200 or so subjects contributed by 6 global collaborators. The dataset comprised deeply sampled blood TCRbeta repertoires from subjects exposed to, actively infected with, or recovered from COVID-19.

The CDR3 measures 16 amino acids from cysteine to phenylalanine. The entry retains the CDR3 DNA only, 48 bases that are in frame from base 1. For this chain, trimming is 6 bases at the V end and 4 bases at the J end, and the number of junction bases without a gene match is 13. The germline V gene yields SGHRS for CDR1 and YFSETQ for CDR2. What the authors observed across the whole study: The quantity of clinical and demographic metadata differed by source and by participant and was supplied without curation.

The immunoSEQ Assay, a bias-controlled multiplex PCR, was used to amplify TCRbeta CDR3 regions from genomic DNA. On the authors' methods: Nucleated cell counts per sample were estimated from amplification of reference gene primers within the assay. To quantify the absolute abundance of each unique TCRbeta CDR3 rearrangement, sequence reads were collapsed and filtered. For each sample, productive Simpson clonality was calculated as the square root of Simpson's diversity index over productive rearrangements. TCRdb provides this immuneACCESS table in a form limited to in-frame rearrangements. Some clones are lacking; in checked studies, under half of them reflect an unresolved V gene, and why the rest are absent is not known. That table furnishes V, J and clone size, whereas the DNA furnished D and trimming. Here the sample has 240,000 or so clones; 80% to 90% occur a single time. In total, the top ten clones hold 0.85% to 0.9% of the sample.

On this clone: Its antigen specificity is not known. The input lacks base qualities; no much larger clone sits a single base away.

Enrolling through a virtual design, the prospective study's participants ranged in age from roughly 18 to 100 years and lived across about two dozen United States geographic areas. In the prospective study, cohorts were assigned on the basis of participant-reported clinical history obtained from a screening survey and a study questionnaire. Exposed participants had been in contact with someone with a PCR-confirmed or clinician-diagnosed COVID-19 case within 2 weeks of study entry. In the prospective study, whole blood, serum and a nasopharyngeal or oropharyngeal swab were collected from each participant by mobile phlebotomists. Participants in the prospective study had the option to provide additional blood draws and questionnaires over a roughly two-month period. Blood samples from the prospective study were shipped frozen or at room temperature prior to DNA extraction.

Sequencing used PBMCs or T cells enriched from blood (not recorded which). The receptor chain draws on TRBV5-1 and TRBJ1-2, and 9 junction bases match TRBD1. The sequence came from a man aged 50-59 years who had been exposed to COVID-19. The CDR3 has the sequence CASKIDPGTGIYGYTF. The DNA is as follows: TGCGCCAGCAAGATAGACCCGGGGACAGGGATCTATGGCTACACCTTC.